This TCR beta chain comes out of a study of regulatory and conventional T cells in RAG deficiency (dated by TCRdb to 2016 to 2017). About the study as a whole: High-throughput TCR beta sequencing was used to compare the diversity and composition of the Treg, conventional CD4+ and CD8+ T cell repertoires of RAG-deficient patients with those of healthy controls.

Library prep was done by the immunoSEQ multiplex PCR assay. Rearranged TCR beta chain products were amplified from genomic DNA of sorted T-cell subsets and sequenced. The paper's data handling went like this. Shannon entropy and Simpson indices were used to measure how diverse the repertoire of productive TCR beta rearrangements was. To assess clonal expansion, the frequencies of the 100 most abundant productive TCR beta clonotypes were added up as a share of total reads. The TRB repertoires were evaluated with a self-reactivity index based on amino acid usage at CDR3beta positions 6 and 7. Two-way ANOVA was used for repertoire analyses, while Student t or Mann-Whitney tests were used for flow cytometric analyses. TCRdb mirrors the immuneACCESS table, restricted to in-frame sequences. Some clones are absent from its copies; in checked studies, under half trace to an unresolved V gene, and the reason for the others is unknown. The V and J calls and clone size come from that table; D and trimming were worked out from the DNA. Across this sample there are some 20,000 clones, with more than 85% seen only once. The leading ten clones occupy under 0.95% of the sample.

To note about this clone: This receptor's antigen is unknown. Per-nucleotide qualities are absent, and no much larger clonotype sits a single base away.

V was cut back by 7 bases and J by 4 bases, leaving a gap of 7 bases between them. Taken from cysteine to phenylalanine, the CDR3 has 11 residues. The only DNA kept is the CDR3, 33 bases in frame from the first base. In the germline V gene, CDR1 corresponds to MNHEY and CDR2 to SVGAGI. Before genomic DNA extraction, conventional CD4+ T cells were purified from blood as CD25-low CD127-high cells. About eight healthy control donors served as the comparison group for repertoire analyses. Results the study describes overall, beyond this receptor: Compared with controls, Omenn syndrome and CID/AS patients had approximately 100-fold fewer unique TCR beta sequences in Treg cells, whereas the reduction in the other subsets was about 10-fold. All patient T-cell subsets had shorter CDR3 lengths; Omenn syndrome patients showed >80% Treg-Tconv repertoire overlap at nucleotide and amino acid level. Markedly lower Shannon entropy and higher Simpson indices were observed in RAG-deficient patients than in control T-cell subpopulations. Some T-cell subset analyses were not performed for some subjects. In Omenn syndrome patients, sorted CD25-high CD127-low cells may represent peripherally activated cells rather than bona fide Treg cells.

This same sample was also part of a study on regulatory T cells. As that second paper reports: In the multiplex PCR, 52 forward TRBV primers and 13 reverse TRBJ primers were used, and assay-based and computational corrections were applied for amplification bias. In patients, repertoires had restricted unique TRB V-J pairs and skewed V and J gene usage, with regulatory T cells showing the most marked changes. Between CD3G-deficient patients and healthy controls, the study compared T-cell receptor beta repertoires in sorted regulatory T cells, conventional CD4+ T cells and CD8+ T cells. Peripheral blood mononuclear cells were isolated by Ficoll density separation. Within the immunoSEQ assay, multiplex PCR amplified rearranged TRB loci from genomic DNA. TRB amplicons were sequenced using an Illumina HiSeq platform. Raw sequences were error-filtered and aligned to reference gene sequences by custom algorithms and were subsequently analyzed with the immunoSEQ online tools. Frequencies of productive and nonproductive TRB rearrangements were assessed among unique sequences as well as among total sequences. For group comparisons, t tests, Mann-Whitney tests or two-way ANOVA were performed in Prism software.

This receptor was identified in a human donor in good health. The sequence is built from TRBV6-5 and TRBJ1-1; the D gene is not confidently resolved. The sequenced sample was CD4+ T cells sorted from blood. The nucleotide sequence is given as TGTGCCAGCATGCGGGGCACTGAAGCTTTCTTT. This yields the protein CASMRGTEAFF.